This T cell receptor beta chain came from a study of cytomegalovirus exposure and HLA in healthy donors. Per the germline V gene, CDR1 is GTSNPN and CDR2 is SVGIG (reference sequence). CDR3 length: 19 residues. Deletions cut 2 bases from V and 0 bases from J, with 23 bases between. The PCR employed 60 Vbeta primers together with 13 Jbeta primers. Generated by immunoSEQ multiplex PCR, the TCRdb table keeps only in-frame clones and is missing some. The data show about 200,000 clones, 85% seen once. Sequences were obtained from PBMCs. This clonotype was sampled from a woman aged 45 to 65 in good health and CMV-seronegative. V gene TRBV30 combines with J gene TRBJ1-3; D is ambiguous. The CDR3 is CAWSPSPARGGISGNTIYF. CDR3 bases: TGTGCCTGGAGTCCCTCCCCCGCCCGGGGAGGGATCTCTGGAAACACCATATATTTT.